The 28 T cell receptor beta chains listed next were all sequenced from one sample in a study of T-cell reconstitution after alpha-beta-depleted transplantation in children. The TCRbeta library was prepared with unique molecular identifiers. TCRdb independently ran MiXCR on the PCR reads; one entry per CDR3 protein. The sample has hundreds of thousands of distinct CDR3 sequences; 10% to 15% are singletons. The source was PBMCs, mostly from graft donor cells, collected 360 days after TCRalphabeta/CD19-depleted stem cell transplant. The receptors were gathered from a male patient younger than 18 who had a stem cell transplant for acute myeloid leukemia, so the T cells may come from the graft donor.

This sequence joins TRBV27 and TRBJ2-5; 9 bases align to TRBD1. After removal of 4 bases from V and 5 bases from J, the junction contained 11 bases not matched to a gene. The CDR3 length is 16 residues. From germline, CDR1 is MNHEY and CDR2 SMNVEV (reference sequence). The CDR3 region is CASSWTGVGVGETQYF. The CDR3, as DNA: TGTGCCAGCAGTTGGACAGGGGTGGGAGTAGGGGAGACCCAGTACTTC.

This chain uses TRBV20-1 with TRBJ2-2, with 7 bases lining up with TRBD1. Germline V gene sequence: CDR1 DFQATT, CDR2 SNEGSKA (reference sequence). This CDR3 region has 16 residues. Germline trimming cut 0 bases from V and 4 bases from J; bases unmatched to any gene: 8. The CDR3 bases are TGCAGTGCTAGAGAAGCCGGGACAGTTGGCACCGGGGAGCTGTTTTTT. This encodes CSAREAGTVGTGELFF.

The chain recombines TRBV29-1 with TRBJ2-3, with D uncertain. CDR1 and CDR2 from the germline V gene are SQVTM and ANQGSEA. The V end lost 3 bases, the J end lost 2 bases, and 21 bases lay between the germline ends. The CDR3 totals 17 residues. CDR3 loop: CSVEGRSFTTTTDTQYF. CDR3 in DNA: TGCAGCGTTGAGGGTCGGAGCTTTACTACGACCACAGATACGCAGTATTTT.

The chain has TRBV20-1 and TRBJ2-7; D ambiguous. Trimming cost V 7 bases and J 10 bases, with 26 bases left between them. CDR1 and CDR2 (germline): DFQATT, SNEGSKA (reference sequence). The CDR3 runs to 14 residues. The CDR3 loop reads CSGESKLPTNPQYF. Here the CDR3 DNA reads TGCAGTGGGGAATCCAAGTTACCGACAAACCCCCAGTACTTC.

This clonotype was detected ten times or more. V and J are TRBV7-2 and TRBJ2-7; 7 nucleotides align to TRBD2. Germline trimming cut 2 bases from V and 3 bases from J; bases unmatched to any gene: 7. The CDR3 is 15 amino acids. Germline CDR1 is SGHTA and CDR2 is FQGNSA. In DNA, the CDR3 is TGTGCCAGCAGCTTACAGCTAGCGGCTCGCTACGAGCAGTACTTC. Its protein is CASSLQLAARYEQYF.

This clonotype has only a few counts. V gene TRBV5-1 combines with J gene TRBJ2-2; D might be TRBD1 (5 bases). Per the germline V gene, CDR1 is SGHRS and CDR2 is YFSETQ. Trimming cost V 0 bases and J 0 bases, with 9 bases left between them. The CDR3 covers 16 residues. The CDR3 sequence: CASSLGKGPNTGELFF. CDR3 in DNA: TGCGCCAGCAGCTTGGGGAAGGGGCCGAACACCGGGGAGCTGTTTTTT.

The chain recombines TRBV12-3 or TRBV12-4 with TRBJ1-1, with 8 bases aligning to TRBD1. V shed 11 bases, J shed 4 bases, and the junction held 15 bases outside the gene matches. The CDR3 is 15 amino acids. CDR3 coding DNA: TGTGCCTTGTCCTCAGGGGGCGGCTTGGGCACTGAAGCTTTCTTT. Encoded protein: CALSSGGGLGTEAFF.

The table lists this clonotype with a few counts. In DNA, the CDR3 is TGTGCCAGCACCTTTGGACAGGGGGGTTTTGGCTACACCTTC. Its protein is CASTFGQGGFGYTF. The rearrangement uses TRBV6-1 and TRBJ1-2; 10 bases map to TRBD1. This CDR3 region has 14 residues. Unmatched junction bases numbered 9, after V lost 7 bases and J lost 7 bases. The germline gives CDR1 MNHNS, CDR2 SASEGT.

The chain combines TRBV5-1 with TRBJ1-1, with D hard to call. Germline V gives CDR1 SGHRS, CDR2 YFSETQ. CDR3 length: 14 amino acids. V lost 4 bases and J 2 bases, leaving 12 bases between the germline ends. As DNA, the CDR3 is TGCGCCAGCAGCCTCACAACACCCAACACTGAAGCTTTCTTT. Translating gives CASSLTTPNTEAFF.

This clonotype was observed many times. The V and J genes are TRBV14 and TRBJ1-5; D is unclear. CDR1 and CDR2 (germline): SGHDN, FVKESK. The CDR3 is 15 amino acids. V shed 4 bases and J shed 1 base, with 11 bases lying between them. CDR3 sequence (DNA): TGTGCCAGCAGCCTCAGGTCCGGAAGCAATCAGCCCCAGCATTTT. Its protein is CASSLRSGSNQPQHF.

The table lists this clonotype with a few counts. The chain links TRBV9 to TRBJ2-5; tentative D call: TRBD2 (5 bases). Germline V CDR1 and CDR2: SGDLS, YYNGEE. The CDR3 runs 15 residues. V was pared by 7 bases and J by 1 base, with 17 bases between. The CDR3 region is CASSTNGVRQETQYF. CDR3 nucleotides: TGTGCCAGCTCTACAAACGGGGTCCGCCAAGAGACCCAGTACTTC.

The chain links TRBV24-1 to TRBJ2-3; 8 bases line up with TRBD2. CDR1 and CDR2 (germline): KGHDR, SFDVKD. With V trimmed by 4 bases and J by 1 base, 6 bases remained unmatched. The CDR3 totals 16 residues. The DNA of the CDR3 is TGTGCCACCAGTGACCGCGGACTAGCCGGCACAGATACGCAGTATTTT. Its translation: CATSDRGLAGTDTQYF.

This clonotype has a handful of counts. This chain uses TRBV14 with TRBJ2-1; D possibly corresponds to TRBD1 (6 bases). CDR1 SGHDN and CDR2 FVKESK come from the germline V gene. V was clipped by 0 bases and J by 7 bases, with 25 bases between them. The CDR3 extends over 19 amino acids. CDR3 sequence: CASSQDGADSRAWWNEQFF. The CDR3 nucleotides are TGTGCCAGCAGCCAAGATGGAGCGGACAGTCGGGCTTGGTGGAATGAGCAGTTCTTC.

This clonotype has only a few counts. The J gene is TRBJ2-3, the V gene TRBV25-1; no reliable D call. V was trimmed by 2 bases and J by 1 base, leaving 7 bases between them. The V gene's germline CDR1 is MGHDK and CDR2 SYGVNS. This CDR3 region has 14 residues. The CDR3 here is CASSEEVRTDTQYF. Here the CDR3 DNA reads TGTGCCAGCAGTGAAGAGGTACGCACAGATACGCAGTATTTT.

This clonotype was recorded a few times. The gene calls are TRBV29-1 and TRBJ1-2; a weak D match, TRBD1 (6 bases). Germline CDR1 reads SQVTM; CDR2 reads ANQGSEA. This CDR3 region has 12 residues. V dropped 7 bases and J dropped 8 bases, with 17 bases sitting between them. This CDR3 reads CSATGQPEGYTF. CDR3 DNA sequence: TGCAGCGCCACAGGACAGCCAGAGGGCTACACCTTC.

This clonotype has a count of ten or more. The chain joins TRBV28 to TRBJ1-5, with D maybe TRBD1 (6 bases). V lost 4 bases, J lost 2 bases, and 12 bases lay in between. CDR3 size: 15 residues. The germline CDR1 and CDR2 sequences are MDHEN and SYDVKM. CDR3 protein: CASSWPNRGNQPQHF. In nucleotides, the CDR3 is TGTGCCAGCAGTTGGCCCAACAGGGGCAATCAGCCCCAGCATTTT.

This clonotype was observed a handful of times. The rearrangement joins TRBV6-2 or TRBV6-3 to TRBJ2-7, with 10 bases matching TRBD1. The CDR3 contains 15 residues. From germline, CDR1 is MNHEY and CDR2 SVGEGT. With V trimmed by 6 bases and J by 2 bases, 7 bases remained unmatched. This chain's CDR3 is CASSRLGTGAYEQYF. DNA of the CDR3: TGTGCCAGCAGCCGCCTAGGGACAGGGGCCTACGAGCAGTACTTC.

The CDR3 region has the DNA TGTGCCAGCAGTCTAGGGGGGGTAGCGGGAGGCAGCACAGATACGCAGTATTTT. Translation: CASSLGGVAGGSTDTQYF. This chain connects TRBV28 to TRBJ2-3; 10 bases line up with TRBD2. The germline V gene encodes CDR1 MDHEN and CDR2 SYDVKM. Unmatched junction bases numbered 11, after V lost 5 bases and J lost 0 bases. The CDR3 length is 18 residues.

This clonotype appeared many times. The CDR3 nucleotides are TGCAGCGTTCAGCTAGCGGGAGCGGTAGAGACCCAGTACTTC. It specifies CSVQLAGAVETQYF. The chain uses TRBV29-1 and TRBJ2-5; TRBD2 matches at 10 bases. V dropped 5 bases and J dropped 4; count of bases not matched to a gene: 7. The CDR3 totals 14 residues. Germline V lookup: CDR1 SQVTM, CDR2 ANQGSEA. Together with reference TRBV29-1 and TRBJ2-5, the CDR3 gives the full variable domain: SAVISQKPSRDICQRGTSLTIQCQVDSQVTMMFWYRQQPGQSLTLIATANQGSEATYESGFVIDKFPISRPNLTFSTLTVSNMSPEDSSIYLCSVQLAGAVETQYFGPGTRLLVL.

This clonotype has ten or more counts. The chain is built from TRBV10-3 and TRBJ2-7; 12 positions agree with TRBD1. CDR1 ENHRY and CDR2 SYGVKD come from the germline V gene. This CDR3 contains 17 residues. V lost 7 bases and J lost 6; bases outside the gene matches: 16. In DNA, the CDR3 is TGTGCCATCACCGTGAACCGCCTCGGGACAGGGGGCGCCGAGCAGTACTTC. Its protein is CAITVNRLGTGGAEQYF.

This clonotype showed up many times. The chain joins TRBV29-1 to TRBJ2-1; 7 bases agree with TRBD1. The junction had 10 bases not matched to a gene; V was cut back by 8 bases and J by 6 bases. This CDR3 is built from 13 residues. Germline lookup yields CDR1 SQVTM and CDR2 ANQGSEA. CDR3 DNA: TGCAGCTTCCTGGACAGGCTGGGCAATGAGCAGTTCTTC. Its protein is CSFLDRLGNEQFF.

Ten or more counts support this clonotype. This rearrangement joins TRBV9 to TRBJ2-3; the match to TRBD2 covers 8 bases. V lost 2 bases to trimming and J lost 1 base; unmatched junction nucleotides: 0. This CDR3 has 14 residues. Per germline, CDR1 SGDLS and CDR2 YYNGEE. The chain's CDR3 is CASSVTSGTDTQYF. In DNA form, the CDR3 reads TGTGCCAGCAGCGTGACTAGCGGCACAGATACGCAGTATTTT. Full variable domain (outside the CDR3, taken from reference TRBV9 and TRBJ2-3): DSGVTQTPKHLITATGQRVTLRCSPRSGDLSVYWYQQSLDQGLQFLIQYYNGEERAKGNILERFSAQQFPDLHSELNLSSLELGDSALYFCASSVTSGTDTQYFGPGTRLTVL.

The sample holds a few counts of this clonotype. The chain couples TRBV5-6 to TRBJ2-1, with D maybe TRBD1 (7 bases). Trimming pared 4 bases from V and 7 bases from J, leaving 24 bases between. CDR1 and CDR2 from the germline V gene are SGHDT and YYEEEE. The length of the CDR3 is 17 residues. The CDR3 reads CASSLKAGTGAGNEQFF. DNA of the CDR3: TGTGCCAGCAGCCTGAAAGCGGGCACAGGGGCCGGTAATGAGCAGTTCTTC.

Many counts were recorded for this clonotype. The V call is TRBV11-2, the J call TRBJ2-1; D uncertain. The CDR3 contains 12 residues. The ends were cut back, 0 bases at V and 15 bases at J, with 12 bases in the middle. Germline CDR1 and CDR2: SGHAT and FQNNGV. The CDR3 reads CASSLDRSTGFF. The CDR3 DNA reads TGTGCCAGCAGCTTAGATCGAAGTACCGGGTTCTTC.

This clonotype was seen just once. V and J are TRBV28 and TRBJ2-5, with D tentatively TRBD2 (6 bases). The germline V gene has CDR1 MDHEN and CDR2 SYDVKM. V was cut by 4 bases and J by 5 bases, with 17 bases left in between. CDR3 length equals 15 residues. This CDR3 reads CASSSRRGIWETQYF. The CDR3 DNA is TGTGCCAGCAGTTCACGTCGGGGGATCTGGGAGACCCAGTACTTC.

This clonotype occurred many times. V is TRBV4-3 and J is TRBJ2-1; D unclear. The germline V and J ends were trimmed by 3 bases and 7 bases, with 7 bases remaining between them. CDR1 LGHNA and CDR2 YSLEER come from the germline V gene. CDR3 size: 12 residues. The CDR3 region has the DNA TGCGCCAGCAGCCACGGCCGTAATGAGCAGTTCTTC. It is translated as CASSHGRNEQFF.

This clonotype was detected many times. The chain employs TRBV12-3 or TRBV12-4 and TRBJ2-7; weak D call: TRBD2 (5 bases). This CDR3 region has 9 residues. The CDR3 nucleotides are TGTCCTCCGGGGTACGAGCAGTACTTC. The encoded protein is CPPGYEQYF.

This clonotype has only a few counts. V and J are TRBV12-3 or TRBV12-4 and TRBJ2-2; possible D gene TRBD2, 6 bases. There are 16 residues in the CDR3. With 1 base removed from V and 1 base from J, the gap between germline ends came to 10 bases. The CDR3 coding sequence is TGTGCCAGCAGTTTAGAAGGCGGGGTGAACACCGGGGAGCTGTTTTTT. It is translated as CASSLEGGVNTGELFF.